Below, 22 T cell receptor beta chains from the same sample are listed, as sequenced in a study of cytotoxic CD8 clonotypes in ibrutinib-treated CLL. Profiled with immunoSEQ multiplex PCR; TCRdb holds only in-frame clones, not every one. The sample lists tens of thousands of clones; over 60% were seen once. This sample comprised PBMCs, obtained after 12 months of ibrutinib treatment. Receptors were obtained from a human donor with chronic lymphocytic leukemia.

This chain joins TRBV30 and TRBJ2-3; 7 bases fit TRBD1. Per the germline V gene, CDR1 is GTSNPN and CDR2 is SVGIG (reference sequence). After removal of 5 bases from V and 4 bases from J, the junction contained 9 bases not matched to a gene. The CDR3 has 14 residues. CDR3 nucleotides: TGTGCCTGGTTAGAACAGGGGATTCCAGATACGCAGTATTTT. This codes for CAWLEQGIPDTQYF.

The CDR3 protein is CASSPSGQVTNTGELFF. The CDR3 DNA reads TGCGCCAGCAGCCCATCAGGACAGGTAACGAACACCGGGGAGCTGTTTTTT. The V call is TRBV5-1, the J call TRBJ2-2, with 7 bases matching TRBD1. CDR3 length: 17 amino acids. V lost 4 bases, J lost 0 bases, and 9 bases stayed unmatched. Per germline, CDR1 SGHRS and CDR2 YFSETQ.

The genes are TRBV5-1 and TRBJ2-7; D remains unclear. This CDR3 comprises 13 residues. Germline loops: CDR1 SGHRS, CDR2 YFSETQ. V lost 2 bases and J 5 bases, leaving 11 bases between the germline ends. CDR3 protein: CASSFDDRDEQYF. As DNA, the CDR3 is TGCGCCAGCAGCTTTGACGACCGTGACGAGCAGTACTTC.

The chain recombines TRBV27 with TRBJ2-3; TRBD1 matches at 8 bases. The CDR3 runs to 17 residues. From germline, CDR1 is MNHEY and CDR2 SMNVEV (reference sequence). The trim removed 3 bases at V and 2 bases at J, leaving 10 bases unmatched. CDR3 nucleotides: TGTGCCAGCAGTTTTTCCGGACAGGGTACCCACACAGATACGCAGTATTTT. Amino acid sequence: CASSFSGQGTHTDTQYF.

The chain is built from TRBV6-5 and TRBJ1-1, with D tentatively TRBD1 (5 bases). CDR1 is MNHEY, CDR2 SVGAGI, per germline. CDR3 length equals 16 residues. V was shortened by 4 bases and J by 5 bases, with 20 bases between the two germline ends. The CDR3 nucleotides are TGTGCCAGCAGTTCATCCTCCGGGACGCAGCGAACTGAAGCTTTCTTT. This codes for CASSSSSGTQRTEAFF.

The chain combines TRBV5-1 with TRBJ2-7, with TRBD1 matching over 11 bases. The germline gives CDR1 SGHRS, CDR2 YFSETQ. The junction had 4 bases not matched to a gene; V was cut back by 2 bases and J by 6 bases. CDR3 length equals 14 residues. The DNA of the CDR3 is TGCGCCAGCAGCTTCGGGACAGGGGGTGGCGAGCAGTACTTC. Residues: CASSFGTGGGEQYF. The full variable domain, in which reference TRBV5-1 and TRBJ2-7 provide the parts outside the CDR3, is KAGVTQTPRYLIKTRGQQVTLSCSPISGHRSVSWYQQTPGQGLQFLFEYFSETQRNKGNFPGRFSGRQFSNSRSEMNVSTLELGDSALYLCASSFGTGGGEQYFGPGTRLTVT.

V is TRBV25-1 and J is TRBJ2-2; D remains unclear. From germline, CDR1 is MGHDK and CDR2 SYGVNS. The CDR3 length is 13 residues. The ends were cut back, 1 base at V and 4 bases at J, with 4 bases in the middle. The CDR3 DNA is TGTGCCAGCAGTGAATCCGGCACCGGGGAGCTGTTTTTT. Translated, it gives CASSESGTGELFF.

V usage is TRBV7-7 and J usage is TRBJ2-3; 9 bases fit TRBD2. The CDR3 sequence is 15 residues long. Germline loops: CDR1 SSHAT, CDR2 FNYEAQ (reference sequence). The ends lost 5 bases at V and 4 bases at J; junction bases unmatched: 7. The CDR3 nucleotides are TGTGCCAGCAGCGCGGGACTAGCTTCGGCAGATACGCAGTATTTT. This codes for CASSAGLASADTQYF.

V usage is TRBV27 and J usage is TRBJ2-5; 8 nucleotides agree with TRBD1. The closer fit of TRBJ2-7 to the DNA end suggests the J call may be wrong. The germline gives CDR1 MNHEY, CDR2 SMNVEV (reference sequence). This CDR3 comprises 16 residues. The CDR3 loop reads CASRTPRDRISYEQYF. CDR3 sequence (DNA): TGTGCCAGCAGGACCCCCCGGGACAGGATCTCCTACGAGCAGTACTTC.

This clone was picked up a small number of times. This chain connects TRBV19 to TRBJ2-3, with 10 bases matching TRBD2. Losses at the gene ends were 5 bases for V and 2 bases for J; bases not matched to a gene: 7. Per germline, CDR1 LNHDA and CDR2 SQIVND (reference sequence). The CDR3 extends over 16 amino acids. This CDR3 reads CASSLLAGSNTDTQYF. CDR3 bases: TGTGCCAGTAGTTTACTAGCGGGGTCAAACACAGATACGCAGTATTTT.

The chain uses TRBV28 and TRBJ1-2, with D perhaps matching TRBD1 (5 bases). CDR3 length equals 13 residues. V dropped 1 base and J dropped 8 bases, with 11 bases sitting between them. Per the germline V gene, CDR1 is MDHEN and CDR2 is SYDVKM. Written as DNA, the CDR3 is TGTGCCAGCAGTTTATCCGGGGCTCTCGGCTACACCTTC. Its translation is CASSLSGALGYTF.

The CDR3 is CASSLEELNTEAFF. CDR3 DNA sequence: TGTGCCAGCAGCTTGGAAGAGTTGAACACTGAAGCTTTCTTT. V is TRBV5-4 and J is TRBJ1-1; D uncertain. This CDR3 is 14 amino acids long. Germline V gene lookup returns CDR1 SGHNT and CDR2 YYREEE (reference sequence). Trimming removed 0 bases at V and 0 bases at J, with 6 bases between. The whole variable domain, remainder taken from reference TRBV5-4 and TRBJ1-1, is ETGVTQSPTHLIKTRGQQVTLRCSSQSGHNTVSWYQQALGQGPQFIFQYYREEENGRGNFPPRFSGLQFPNYSSELNVNALELDDSALYLCASSLEELNTEAFFGQGTRLTVV.

This clone was recorded a few times. The chain has TRBV7-2 and TRBJ2-7; tentative D call: TRBD2 (5 bases). Trimming pared 0 bases from V and 4 bases from J, leaving 13 bases between. The CDR3 is 15 residues long. The germline V gene encodes CDR1 SGHTA and CDR2 FQGNSA. This chain's CDR3 is CASSLAPSPGYEQYF. The CDR3 DNA is TGTGCCAGCAGCTTAGCCCCTTCACCGGGGTACGAGCAGTACTTC.

The chain uses TRBV28 and TRBJ1-1; D possibly corresponds to TRBD1 (5 bases). Germline V gene sequence: CDR1 MDHEN, CDR2 SYDVKM. The CDR3 sequence is 13 residues long. V was cut by 10 bases and J by 0 bases, with 12 bases left in between. The chain's CDR3 is CAICREMNTEAFF. CDR3 nucleotide sequence: TGTGCCATATGCAGGGAAATGAACACTGAAGCTTTCTTT.

The chain recombines TRBV4-1 with TRBJ2-3, with D perhaps TRBD2 (6 bases). The germline V and J ends were trimmed by 1 base and 0 bases, with 8 bases remaining between them. Germline CDR1 is MGHRA and CDR2 is YSYEKL. This CDR3 spans 15 amino acids. The CDR3 is CASSQVAGSTDTQYF. The CDR3 DNA reads TGCGCCAGCAGCCAAGTCGCGGGAAGCACAGATACGCAGTATTTT.

The chain is built from TRBV19 and TRBJ1-3, with D hard to call. The CDR3 sequence is 13 residues long. CDR1 is LNHDA, CDR2 SQIVND, per germline (reference sequence). Trimming cost V 5 bases and J 1 base, with 6 bases left between them. DNA of the CDR3: TGTGCCAGTAGTTACAGTTCTGGAAACACCATATATTTT. It specifies CASSYSSGNTIYF. Based on the CDR3 plus reference TRBV19 and TRBJ1-3, the full variable domain is DGGITQSPKYLFRKEGQNVTLSCEQNLNHDAMYWYRQDPGQGLRLIYYSQIVNDFQKGDIAEGYSVSREKKESFPLTVTSAQKNPTAFYLCASSYSSGNTIYFGEGSWLTVV.

The CDR3 DNA follows: TGTGCCAGCAGAGCTAAAAACGGGGTTGGCTACACCTTC. Its protein product is CASRAKNGVGYTF. The V gene is TRBV25-1, the J gene TRBJ1-2; unclear D gene. The CDR3 is 13 residues long. CDR1 is MGHDK and CDR2 is SYGVNS in the germline V gene. The V and J ends lost 6 bases and 7 bases respectively, with 15 bases between them.

The V call is TRBV28, the J call TRBJ2-5; a possible D gene is TRBD1 (8 bases). The CDR3 length is 16 residues. Germline CDR1 is MDHEN and CDR2 is SYDVKM. Trimming removed 8 bases at V and 11 bases at J, with 30 bases between. CDR3 sequence (DNA): TGTGCCAGCCGGGACAGGACTACGAGTGGGCAAGCGGGACAGTACTTC. Protein: CASRDRTTSGQAGQYF.

This clone was counted only a few times. The J gene is TRBJ1-2, the V gene TRBV19, with D perhaps matching TRBD1 (5 bases). The CDR3 spans 11 residues. Looked up from germline, CDR1 is LNHDA and CDR2 is SQIVND (reference sequence). Trimming cost V 5 bases and J 7 bases, with 8 bases left between them. The CDR3: CASSGGSGYTF. As DNA, the CDR3 is TGTGCCAGTAGTGGGGGATCTGGCTACACCTTC.

CDR3 protein: CASRKNVWEGQETQYF. CDR3 bases: TGTGCCAGCAGGAAAAACGTCTGGGAGGGCCAAGAGACCCAGTACTTC. The chain couples TRBV27 to TRBJ2-5; 7 nucleotides match TRBD2. The germline V gene encodes CDR1 MNHEY and CDR2 SMNVEV (reference sequence). V lost 6 bases, J lost 1 base, and 11 bases stayed unmatched. This CDR3 is 16 amino acids long.

This clone was counted between two and nine times. The rearrangement joins TRBV18 to TRBJ2-7; D uncertain. CDR3 length equals 15 residues. V was shortened by 4 bases and J by 5 bases, with 18 bases between the two germline ends. The germline V gene encodes CDR1 KGHSH and CDR2 LQKENI. The CDR3 bases are TGTGCCAGCTCACAGAATAGCAGCTTGAACCACGAGCAGTACTTC. It is translated as CASSQNSSLNHEQYF.

This rearrangement joins TRBV11-2 to TRBJ2-7; maybe TRBD2 (6 bases). The germline V and J ends were trimmed by 5 bases and 4 bases, with 15 bases remaining between them. This CDR3 has 14 residues. CDR1 is SGHAT and CDR2 is FQNNGV in the germline V gene. CDR3 DNA: TGTGCCAGCAGCCGATCTGGGGGGTTTTACGAGCAGTACTTC. Its protein product is CASSRSGGFYEQYF.